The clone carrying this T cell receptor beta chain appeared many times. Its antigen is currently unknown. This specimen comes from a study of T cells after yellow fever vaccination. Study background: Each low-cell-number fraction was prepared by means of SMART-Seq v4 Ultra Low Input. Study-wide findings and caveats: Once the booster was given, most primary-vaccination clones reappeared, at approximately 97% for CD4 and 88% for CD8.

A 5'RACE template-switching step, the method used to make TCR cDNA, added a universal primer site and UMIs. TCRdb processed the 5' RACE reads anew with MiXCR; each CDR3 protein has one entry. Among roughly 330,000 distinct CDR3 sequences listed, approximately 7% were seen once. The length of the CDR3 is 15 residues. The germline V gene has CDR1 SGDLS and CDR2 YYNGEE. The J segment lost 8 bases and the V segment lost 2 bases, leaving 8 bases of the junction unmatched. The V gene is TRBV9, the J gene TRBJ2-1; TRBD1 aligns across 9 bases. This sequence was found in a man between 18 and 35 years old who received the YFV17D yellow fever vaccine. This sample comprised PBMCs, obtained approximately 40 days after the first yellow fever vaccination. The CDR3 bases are TGTGCCAGCAGCGTCCGGGACAGGGAAGTCGATGAGCAGTTCTTC. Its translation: CASSVRDREVDEQFF.